The sequence of this T cell receptor delta chain was determined in a study of γδ T cells in repeated Plasmodium falciparum infection. In the study overall: Donors were malaria-exposed Malian children or age- and gender-matched Australian children.

Flow sorting of PBMC yielded separate Vgamma9/Vdelta2+ and Vdelta2-negative gammadelta T cell populations for bulk repertoire analysis. Of note for this clone: A far larger clone is one nucleotide away, so this likely arose from a read error. Other DNA sequences within the sample encode an identical CDR3.

Each sorted gammadelta sample had TRG and TRD chains sequenced. TCRdb re-called clones from the multiplex PCR reads using CATT. The sample carries tens of thousands of delta-chain clones, approximately 0.96% recorded once. The length of the CDR3 is 20 residues. The V and J ends lost 3 bases and 0 bases, in that order; junction bases with no gene match: 16. The germline V gene has CDR1 TSWWSYY and CDR2 QGS. Sequencing was performed on gamma-delta T cells from blood. This clonotype was obtained from a pool of human donors (malaria-infected and uninfected, not separated). V gene TRDV1 combines with J gene TRDJ1, with 10 positions matching TRDD3. TCRdb gives no J gene; it was assigned here by matching the DNA to germline. CDR3 sequence: CALGDQFPAWGIHYTDKLIF. DNA for the CDR3: TGTGCTCTTGGGGACCAGTTTCCCGCGTGGGGGATACATTACACCGATAAACTCATCTTT.